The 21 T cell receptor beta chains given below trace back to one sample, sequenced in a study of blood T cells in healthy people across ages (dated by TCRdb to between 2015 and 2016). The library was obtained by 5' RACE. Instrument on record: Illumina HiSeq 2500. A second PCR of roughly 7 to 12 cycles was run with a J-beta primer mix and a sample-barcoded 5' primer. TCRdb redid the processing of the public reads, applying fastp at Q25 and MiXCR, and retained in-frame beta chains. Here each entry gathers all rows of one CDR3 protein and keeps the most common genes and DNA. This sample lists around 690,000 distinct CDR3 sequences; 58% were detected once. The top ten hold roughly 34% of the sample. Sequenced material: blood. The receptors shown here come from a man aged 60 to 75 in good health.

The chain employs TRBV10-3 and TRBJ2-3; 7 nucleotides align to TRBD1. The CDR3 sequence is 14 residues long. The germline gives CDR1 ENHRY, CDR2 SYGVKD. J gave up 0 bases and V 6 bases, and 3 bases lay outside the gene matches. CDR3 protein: CAIRGGFSTDTQYF. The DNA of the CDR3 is TGTGCCATCAGAGGGGGCTTTAGCACAGATACGCAGTATTTT.

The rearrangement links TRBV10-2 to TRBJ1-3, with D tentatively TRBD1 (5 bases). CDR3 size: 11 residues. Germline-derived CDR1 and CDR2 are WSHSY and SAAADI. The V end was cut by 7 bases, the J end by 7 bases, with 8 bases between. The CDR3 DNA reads TGCGCCAGCATGACAGCTAACACCATATATTTT. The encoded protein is CASMTANTIYF.

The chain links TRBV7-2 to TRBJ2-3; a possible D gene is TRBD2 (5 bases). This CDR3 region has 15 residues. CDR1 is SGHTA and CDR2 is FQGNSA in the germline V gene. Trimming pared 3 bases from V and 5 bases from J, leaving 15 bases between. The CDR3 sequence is CASSLSQIGGDTQYF. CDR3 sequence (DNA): TGTGCCAGCAGCTTGTCCCAGATCGGAGGAGATACGCAGTATTTT.

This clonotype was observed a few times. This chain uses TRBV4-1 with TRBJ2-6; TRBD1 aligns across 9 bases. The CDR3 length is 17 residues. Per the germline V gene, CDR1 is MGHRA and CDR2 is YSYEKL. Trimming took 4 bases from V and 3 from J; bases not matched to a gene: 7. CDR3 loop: CASSLTQGALGANVLTF. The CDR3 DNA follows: TGCGCCAGCAGCCTGACACAGGGGGCGCTTGGGGCCAACGTCCTGACTTTC.

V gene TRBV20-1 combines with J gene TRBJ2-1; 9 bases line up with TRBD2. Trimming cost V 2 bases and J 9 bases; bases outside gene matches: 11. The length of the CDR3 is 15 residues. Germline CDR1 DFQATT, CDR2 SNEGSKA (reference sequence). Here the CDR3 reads CSARLAGTLHSEQFF. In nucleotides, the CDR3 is TGCAGTGCTAGACTAGCGGGGACCCTACATTCTGAGCAGTTCTTC.

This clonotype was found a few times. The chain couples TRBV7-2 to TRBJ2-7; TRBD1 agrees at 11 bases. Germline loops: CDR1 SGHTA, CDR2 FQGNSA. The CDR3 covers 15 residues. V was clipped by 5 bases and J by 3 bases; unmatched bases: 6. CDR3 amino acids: CASSRLGTGGYEQYF. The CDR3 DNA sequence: TGTGCCAGCAGCCGACTAGGGACAGGGGGCTACGAGCAGTACTTC.

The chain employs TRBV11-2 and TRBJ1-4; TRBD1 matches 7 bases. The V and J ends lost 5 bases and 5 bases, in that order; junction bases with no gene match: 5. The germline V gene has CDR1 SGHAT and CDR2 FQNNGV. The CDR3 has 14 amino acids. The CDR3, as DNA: TGTGCCAGCAGCACGACAGGGACGAATGAAAAACTGTTTTTT. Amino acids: CASSTTGTNEKLFF.

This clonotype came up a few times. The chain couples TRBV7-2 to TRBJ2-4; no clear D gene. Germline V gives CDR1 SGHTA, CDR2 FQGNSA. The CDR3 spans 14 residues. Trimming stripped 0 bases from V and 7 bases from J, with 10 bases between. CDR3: CASSLATAQNIQYF. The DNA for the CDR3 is TGTGCCAGCAGCTTAGCGACCGCTCAGAACATTCAGTACTTC.

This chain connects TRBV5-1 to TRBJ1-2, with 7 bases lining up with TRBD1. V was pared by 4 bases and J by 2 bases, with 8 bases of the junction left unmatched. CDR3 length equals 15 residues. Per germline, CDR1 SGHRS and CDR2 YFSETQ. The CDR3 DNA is TGCGCCAGCAGCGATGACAGGGCTTACAACTATGGCTACACCTTC. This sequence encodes CASSDDRAYNYGYTF. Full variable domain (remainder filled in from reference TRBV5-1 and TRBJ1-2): KAGVTQTPRYLIKTRGQQVTLSCSPISGHRSVSWYQQTPGQGLQFLFEYFSETQRNKGNFPGRFSGRQFSNSRSEMNVSTLELGDSALYLCASSDDRAYNYGYTFGSGTRLTVV.

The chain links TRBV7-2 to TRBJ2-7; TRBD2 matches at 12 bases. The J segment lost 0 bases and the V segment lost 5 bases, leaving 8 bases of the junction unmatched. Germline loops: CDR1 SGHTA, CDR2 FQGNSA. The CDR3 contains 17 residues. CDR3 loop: CASSRPRLAGVSYEQYF. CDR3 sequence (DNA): TGTGCCAGCAGCCGTCCCCGACTAGCGGGGGTCTCCTACGAGCAGTACTTC.

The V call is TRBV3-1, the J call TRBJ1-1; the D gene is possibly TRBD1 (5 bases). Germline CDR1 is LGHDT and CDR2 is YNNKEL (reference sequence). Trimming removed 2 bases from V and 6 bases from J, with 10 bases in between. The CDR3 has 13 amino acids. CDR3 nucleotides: TGTGCCAGCAGCCAAATTGGAGGGGCTGAAGCTTTCTTT. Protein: CASSQIGGAEAFF.

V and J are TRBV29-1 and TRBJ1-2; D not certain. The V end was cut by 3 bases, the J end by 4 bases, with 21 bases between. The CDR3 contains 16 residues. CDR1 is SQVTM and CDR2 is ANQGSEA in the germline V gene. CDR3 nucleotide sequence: TGCAGCGTTGAGGCCCCCACAGCCTCGGAACTCTATGGCTACACCTTC. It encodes CSVEAPTASELYGYTF. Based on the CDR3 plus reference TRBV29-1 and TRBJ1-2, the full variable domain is SAVISQKPSRDICQRGTSLTIQCQVDSQVTMMFWYRQQPGQSLTLIATANQGSEATYESGFVIDKFPISRPNLTFSTLTVSNMSPEDSSIYLCSVEAPTASELYGYTFGSGTRLTVV.

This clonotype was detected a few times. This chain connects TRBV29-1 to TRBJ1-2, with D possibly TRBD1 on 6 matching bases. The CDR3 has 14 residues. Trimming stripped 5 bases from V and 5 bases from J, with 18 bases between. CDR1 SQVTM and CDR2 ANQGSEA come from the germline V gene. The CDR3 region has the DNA TGCAGCGTTCAGGACAGCCGTACTATGTATGGCTACACCTTC. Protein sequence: CSVQDSRTMYGYTF.

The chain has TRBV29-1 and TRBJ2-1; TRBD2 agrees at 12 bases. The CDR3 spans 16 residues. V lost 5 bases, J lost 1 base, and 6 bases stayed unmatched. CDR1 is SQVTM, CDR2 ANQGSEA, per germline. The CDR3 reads CSVRLAGALSYNEQFF. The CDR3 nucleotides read TGCAGCGTTAGACTAGCGGGGGCACTATCCTACAATGAGCAGTTCTTC.

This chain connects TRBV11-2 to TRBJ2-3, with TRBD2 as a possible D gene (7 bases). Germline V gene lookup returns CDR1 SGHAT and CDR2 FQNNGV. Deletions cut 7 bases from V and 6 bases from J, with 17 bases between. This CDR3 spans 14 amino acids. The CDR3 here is CASTAGANGDTQYF. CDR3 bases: TGTGCCAGCACCGCGGGGGCCAACGGGGATACGCAGTATTTT.

CDR3: CASSQLGTGDEKLFF. The CDR3, as DNA: TGTGCCAGCAGTCAACTCGGGACAGGGGATGAAAAACTGTTTTTT. The chain has TRBV3-1 and TRBJ1-4; 10 bases map to TRBD1. The CDR3 covers 15 residues. V shed 6 bases and J 6 bases; nucleotides not matched to a gene: 7. Germline V gene sequence: CDR1 LGHDT, CDR2 YNNKEL (reference sequence). The complete variable domain, with remaining parts taken from reference TRBV3-1 and TRBJ1-4, reads DTAVSQTPKYLVTQMGNDKSIKCEQNLGHDTMYWYKQDSKKFLKIMFSYNNKELIINETVPNRFSPKSPDKAHLNLHINSLELGDSAVYFCASSQLGTGDEKLFFGSGTQLSVL.

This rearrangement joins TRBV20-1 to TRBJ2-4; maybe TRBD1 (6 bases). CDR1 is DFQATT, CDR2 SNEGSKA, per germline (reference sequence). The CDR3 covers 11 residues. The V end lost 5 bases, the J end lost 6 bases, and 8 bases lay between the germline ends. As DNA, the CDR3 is TGCAGTGCTCAACAGGGAAACATTCAGTACTTC. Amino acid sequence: CSAQQGNIQYF.

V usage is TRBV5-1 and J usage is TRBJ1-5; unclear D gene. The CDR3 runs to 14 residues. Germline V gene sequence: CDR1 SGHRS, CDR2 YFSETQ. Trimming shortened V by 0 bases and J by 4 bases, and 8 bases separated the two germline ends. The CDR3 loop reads CASSLEGLNQPQHF. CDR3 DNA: TGCGCCAGCAGCTTGGAAGGTTTAAATCAGCCCCAGCATTTT.

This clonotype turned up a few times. The CDR3 protein is CASSLAAGPRRETQYF. The CDR3 DNA is TGTGCCAGCAGCTTAGCAGCCGGGCCCCGGAGAGAGACCCAGTACTTC. The chain links TRBV7-2 to TRBJ2-5; no clear D gene. V was pared by 0 bases and J by 4 bases, with 15 bases between. Per germline, CDR1 SGHTA and CDR2 FQGNSA. This CDR3 spans 16 amino acids.

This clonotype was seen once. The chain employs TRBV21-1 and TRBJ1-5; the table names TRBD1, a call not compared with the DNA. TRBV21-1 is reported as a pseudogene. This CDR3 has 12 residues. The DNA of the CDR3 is TGTGCCAGCAGCGTACGGACAGGACCCCAGCATTTT. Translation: CASSVRTGPQHF.

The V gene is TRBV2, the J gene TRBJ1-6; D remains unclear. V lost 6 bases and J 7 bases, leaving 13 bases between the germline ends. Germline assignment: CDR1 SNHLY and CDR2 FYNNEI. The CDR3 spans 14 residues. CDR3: CASRIRAPNSPLHF. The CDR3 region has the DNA TGTGCCAGCAGAATCCGGGCCCCGAATTCACCCCTCCACTTT.